Listed below are T cell receptor beta chains from one sample, sequenced in a study of T cell responses to AZD1222 COVID-19 vaccine. The data were produced by immunoSEQ multiplex PCR, yet TCRdb's version contains in-frame clones alone and is incomplete. The table records about 180,000 clones, roughly nine tenths of them present only once. The sample here was peripheral blood, taken on day 0 of AZD1222 vaccination. All receptors derive from an adult in good health. Both conserved end residues are trimmed from each CDR3. D genes are given only for firm matches. Clone size, where shown, is once, few, many, or a class for clones that have expanded.

NA,TRBJ2-7,few,TRBV12-3/TRBV12-4,ASSFPETSEQY
TRBD2,TRBJ2-7,NA,TRBV29-1,SVRTSGGRVDEQY
NA,TRBJ2-1,NA,TRBV12-3/TRBV12-4,ASSLGLGEQF
TRBD2,TRBJ2-2,NA,TRBV6-4,ASGAGGGTGELF
TRBD1,TRBJ2-1,once,TRBV7-6,ASRTRTGGNNEQF
NA,TRBJ1-2,NA,TRBV25-1,ASSEEGRDYGYT
TRBD1,TRBJ2-1,NA,TRBV7-3,ASSLGQGGWNEQF
NA,TRBJ2-7,NA,TRBV4-2,ASSQDSTGRYEQY
TRBD2,TRBJ2-2,NA,TRBV5-1,ASSLGAGDTGELF
NA,TRBJ1-5,NA,TRBV6-5,ASSYSAESNQPQH
NA,TRBJ2-1,NA,TRBV7-8,ASSLPGNYNEQF
NA,TRBJ2-5,NA,TRBV5-1,ASSGGRTQETQY
NA,TRBJ1-6,NA,TRBV27,ASSLSLFEGPNSPLH
TRBD2,TRBJ2-3,NA,TRBV7-2,ASSWWRGKGTDTQY